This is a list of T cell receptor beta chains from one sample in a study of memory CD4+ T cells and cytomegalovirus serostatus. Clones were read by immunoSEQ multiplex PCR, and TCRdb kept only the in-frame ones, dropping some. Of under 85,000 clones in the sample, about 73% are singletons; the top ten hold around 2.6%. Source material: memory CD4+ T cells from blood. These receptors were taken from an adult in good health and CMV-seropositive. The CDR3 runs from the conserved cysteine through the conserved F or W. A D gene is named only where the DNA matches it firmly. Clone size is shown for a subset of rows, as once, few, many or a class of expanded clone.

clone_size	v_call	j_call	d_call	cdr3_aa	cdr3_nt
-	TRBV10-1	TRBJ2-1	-	CASGGRFYNEQFF	TGCGCCAGCGGGGGACGGTTTTACAATGAGCAGTTCTTC
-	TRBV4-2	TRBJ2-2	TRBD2	CASSRIPGLQPNTGELFF	TGTGCCAGCAGCCGAATTCCGGGACTACAACCGAACACCGGGGAGCTGTTTTTT
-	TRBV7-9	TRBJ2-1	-	CASSLRYEQFF	TGTGCCAGCAGCTTAAGGTATGAGCAGTTCTTC
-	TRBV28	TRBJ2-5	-	CASSSPTLTQETQYF	TGTGCCAGCAGTTCGCCAACACTTACCCAAGAGACCCAGTACTTC
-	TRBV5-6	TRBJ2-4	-	CASSLAVGVLAKNIQYF	TGTGCCAGCAGCTTGGCGGTGGGGGTGTTAGCCAAAAACATTCAGTACTTC
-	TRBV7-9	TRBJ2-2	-	CASSLLMGVTGELFF	TGTGCCAGCAGCTTATTGATGGGAGTCACCGGGGAGCTGTTTTTT
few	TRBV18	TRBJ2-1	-	CASSPPRGGGPPNEQFF	TGTGCCAGCTCACCACCCAGGGGCGGGGGTCCCCCTAATGAGCAGTTCTTC
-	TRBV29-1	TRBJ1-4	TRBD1	CSVASLLTGDEKLFF	TGCAGCGTTGCTTCCTTATTGACAGGGGATGAAAAACTGTTTTTT
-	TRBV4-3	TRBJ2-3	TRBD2	CASSQGTYGLAGDTQYF	TGCGCCAGCAGCCAAGGGACCTACGGACTAGCGGGAGATACGCAGTATTTT
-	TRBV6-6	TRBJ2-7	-	CASSPSPGGREQYF	TGTGCCAGCAGCCCCTCACCCGGGGGAAGGGAGCAGTACTTC
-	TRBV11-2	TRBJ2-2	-	CASLGVGVNTGELFF	TGTGCCAGCCTCGGGGTTGGGGTTAACACCGGGGAGCTGTTTTTT
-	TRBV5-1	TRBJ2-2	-	CASSLSDTQTGELFF	TGCGCCAGCAGCTTATCCGACACCCAAACCGGGGAGCTGTTTTTT
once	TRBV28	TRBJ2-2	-	CASSSLAGRGGTGELFF	TGTGCCAGCAGTTCTTTGGCGGGCAGGGGTGGGACCGGGGAGCTGTTTTTT
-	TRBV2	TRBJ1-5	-	CASSERGFGQPQHF	TGTGCCAGCAGTGAAAGGGGGTTTGGTCAGCCCCAGCATTTT
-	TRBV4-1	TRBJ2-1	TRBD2	CASSQVESGGASEQFF	TGCGCCAGCAGCCAAGTTGAAAGCGGGGGGGCCAGTGAGCAGTTCTTC
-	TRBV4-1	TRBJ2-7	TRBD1	CASSLRDRDEQYF	TGCGCCAGCAGCCTCCGCGACAGGGACGAGCAGTACTTC
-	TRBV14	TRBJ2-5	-	CASSQDGLGRTQYF	TGTGCCAGCAGCCAAGACGGATTGGGGCGGACCCAGTACTTC
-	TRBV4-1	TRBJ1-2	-	CASSQEQGLGYTF	TGCGCCAGCAGCCAAGAACAGGGACTTGGCTACACCTTC
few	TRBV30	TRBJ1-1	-	CAWSLNQGLEAFF	TGTGCCTGGAGCCTTAACCAGGGGCTCGAAGCTTTCTTT
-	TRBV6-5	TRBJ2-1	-	CASQVRNEQFF	TGTGCCAGTCAGGTCCGCAATGAGCAGTTCTTC
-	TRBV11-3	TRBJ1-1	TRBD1	CASSSQGASTEAFF	TGTGCCAGCAGCTCACAGGGGGCGAGCACTGAAGCTTTCTTT
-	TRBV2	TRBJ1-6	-	CASSVGARPLHF	TGTGCCAGCAGTGTGGGGGCCAGGCCCCTCCACTTT
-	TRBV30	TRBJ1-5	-	CAWSGHGTNNQPQHF	TGTGCCTGGAGTGGGCACGGCACCAACAATCAGCCCCAGCATTTT
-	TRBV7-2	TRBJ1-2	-	CASSLGFRDYGYTF	TGTGCCAGCAGCTTGGGGTTCAGAGACTATGGCTACACCTTC
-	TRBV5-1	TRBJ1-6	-	CASSPDRLGGSPLHF	TGCGCCAGCAGCCCGGACAGACTGGGTGGTTCACCCCTCCACTTT